Described below is a single T cell receptor beta chain sequence and its context. This clone appeared a few times. What antigen it recognizes has not been identified. Within one base of it there is no much larger clone, and no base qualities were kept. The library was obtained by the immunoSEQ multiplex PCR assay. For the multiplex PCR, a mixture combining 60 forward primers for TCR Vbeta segments and 13 reverse primers for TCR Jbeta segments was used. A multiplex PCR assay on genomic DNA amplified the CDR3 region of rearranged TCR beta genes. The amplified TCR beta libraries were sequenced on the Illumina HiSeq System as 87-base-pair reads. The paper's data handling went like this. A later analysis tallied around 80 million unique TCR beta chains across the 610 or so repertoires, and around 9.9 million of those chains were shared by two or more donors. A nearest-neighbor algorithm error-corrected the raw reads and collapsed the reads into unique sequences, merging closely related sequences to remove PCR and sequencing errors. To assign V, D and J gene segments, CDR3 sequences were aligned to IMGT reference sequences. For a sequence to be retained, at least a six-nucleotide match to both a V gene segment and a J gene segment was required. A rearrangement counted as productive if the CDR3 had no stop codons and remained in frame with V and J, and every other rearrangement counted as non-productive. Following IMGT convention, CDR3 was defined as the stretch from the second conserved V-encoded cysteine up to the conserved J-encoded phenylalanine. In an earlier analysis of just under 600 of the donors, sequences lacking an unambiguous match to a single V gene segment were excluded. In an earlier analysis of 450 to 750 of the donors, a V segment was called functional when productive rearrangements were above 56.7%, and segregating when the standard deviation between donors exceeded 5%. A statistical classification framework was built to diagnose cytomegalovirus status from the catalog of TCR beta chain sequences. In a later analysis, V and J genes were assigned by comparing TCR nucleotide sequences against IMGT/GENE-DB human TR gene sequences. Using the TCRdist pipeline, a later analysis assigned CDR3 sequences along with most-parsimonious VDJ recombination scenarios. In a later analysis, each TCR beta chain was defined by its CDR3 amino acid sequence together with its V-gene family, and reads lacking a unique V-gene family were excluded. As a way to deal with suspected cross-contamination and a sequencing artifact, a later analysis dropped nearly 600 nucleotide sequences that were highly shared and had low generation probability. For each public chain, a later analysis derived a clonal expansion index from normalized ranks of inferred template counts within each repertoire. Generation probabilities in a later analysis came from a VDJ recombination model fitted to out-of-frame rearrangements, and those results were checked against IGoR. In a later analysis, hypergeometric tests were used to score TCR-TCR, TCR-HLA and TCR-CMV co-occurrence, with a repertoire-size bias correction applied to TCR pairs. To estimate false discovery rates, a later analysis permuted the HLA or CMV assignments 20 times. A later analysis grouped co-occurring TCRs with DBSCAN, adding TCRdist sequence similarity when clustering within HLA-allele-positive subsets. For co-occurrence clustering, repertoires with fewer than 30,000 or more than 120,000 public chains were excluded, along with roughly five repertoires with anomalous nucleotide sharing. TCRdb took this table from immuneACCESS and kept in-frame rearrangements with V and J called. Such tables lack part of the clones; where checked against another copy, unresolved V genes explain under half of the gap, and the rest is unexplained. The V and J calls and clone size are taken from that table; D and trimming were inferred from the DNA. Across this sample there are about 150,000 clones, with approximately 88% seen only once. Roughly 1.2% of the sample is taken by the ten largest.

These data come from a study of cytomegalovirus exposure and HLA in healthy donors (dated by TCRdb to 2016 to 2017). Describing the broader study: In an earlier analysis of 587 of the donors, around 300 Gb of sequence data and 90 million to 130 million unique TCR beta sequences from about 179 million T cells were reported. Approximately 310 gigabases of sequencing data and approximately 80 million unique TCR sequences were included in an early release covering about 700 HLA-typed donors. The genetic ancestry cluster associated with self-reported Caucasian donors included 81% of the approximately 400 genotyped donors. The study aimed to test whether cataloging public T cell receptors could reveal signatures of past pathogen exposure. Using immunosequencing, the study profiled T cell repertoires from about 650 subjects and related those repertoires to cytomegalovirus serostatus. Besides the first cohort of more than 650 subjects, a separate validation cohort made up of over 100 different subjects was used. High-throughput TCR immunosequencing, statistical association of individual TCRs with disease status, and machine learning were combined to predict cytomegalovirus infection status. In a later analysis, previously published TCR beta repertoires from 500 to 750 donors were re-analyzed and high-resolution HLA genotyping was added so that TCR occurrence patterns could be studied. Rather than using new phenotypic data, the later analysis identified candidate immune exposures from TCR beta sequences and from how often those sequences occurred across donors. To decide whether each TCR beta V gene segment behaved as functional or pseudogenic, an earlier analysis of approximately 590 of the donors relied on high-throughput TCR beta sequencing. Donor age, sex, ethnicity and CMV serostatus were compiled together with the repertoire data. A later genetic analysis took genome-wide SNP genotypes for about three fifths of the 666 donors and used that subset as a discovery cohort. Every discovery cohort repertoire had been produced on one sequencing platform. Both class I and class II loci were covered by HLA typing, at four-digit resolution. Typing coverage differed by locus: A, B, C, DRB1 and DQB1 were typed in roughly 629-640 donors, DQA1 in 522, DPA1 in 606, and DPB1 in 400 to 480. Several DR-DQ haplotypes were handled as single units for association and clustering because linkage in the cohort was strong. Among 398 genotyped donors of the cohort, an average of 235,054 unique TCR beta nucleotide sequences were sequenced per donor, around 20% of them non-productive. Results and caveats for the whole study, not just this receptor: Some IMGT-functional V segments, including TRBV6-2 and TRBV6-3, could not be told apart with the 87-base-pair reads, so those segments were excluded. In a later analysis, most CMV-associated TCR beta chains were found to appear HLA-restricted, with HLA associations seemingly driven largely by CMV exposure. According to a later analysis, TCR association rates differed among HLA loci, with DRB1 alleles showing the most associated TCRs and HLA-C alleles showing the fewest. When HLA alleles, especially DR and DQ, strongly co-occurred, attributing TCR associations to individual alleles was difficult. V-gene and J-gene trimming of TCR beta chains was associated with a missense DCLRE1C variant in a later genetic analysis, and the association was replicated in an independent cohort. Correlated functional status among segregating V segments might be attributable to linkage disequilibrium, but an unknown experimental factor could not be ruled out. Compared with equally common non-associated chains, HLA-associated TCR beta chains in a later analysis were more clonally expanded and had lower generation probabilities. Most TCR sequences were seen in very few donors, while some public TCRs were found in many individuals. Some 16 rarely observed V segments, including chromosome 9 orphons, were excluded from the earlier analysis of approximately 600 of the donors because counts were too low. A later analysis reported that several top co-occurrence clusters appeared linked to parvovirus B19, influenza, CMV and Epstein-Barr virus. This cohort had only TCR beta chains sequenced, and the lack of alpha or paired-chain data limited which features could be detected. A further reported finding was that TCR beta sequences accurately predicted the HLA-A and HLA-B alleles for most subjects in the first cohort. In an earlier analysis of some 550 of the donors, most TCR beta V segments were observed in productive rearrangements about 87% or about 30% of the time, broadly matching IMGT annotations. The authors suggested that the approach could potentially be generalized to other disease states and immunological phenotypes. A later analysis associated some 17,000 TCR beta sequences with specific HLA alleles at a false discovery rate of 0.05. In both the original and validation cohorts, the classifier was reported to diagnose cytomegalovirus status with high specificity and sensitivity. A group of highly shared sequence variants was considered likely to be a technical artifact of the sequencing pipeline. Because some donors lacked HLA typing at each locus, the association tests relied only on the typed subset. In the study, around 160 TCR beta chains were listed as associated with cytomegalovirus. The only immune exposure information available for the cohort was CMV serostatus. Sequencing depth was assumed to be roughly uniform across donors in the presence/absence analyses, though that assumption may not hold. Compared with the approximately 710-donor mean, donors in an Asian-associated ancestry cluster had fewer N-insertions in productive TCRs, according to a later genetic analysis. In vitro tests confirmed that three of the cytomegalovirus-associated TCR beta chains recognize cytomegalovirus antigens.

The cohort consisted of more than 650 healthy bone marrow donors. Cohort members were all nominally healthy when sampled, although unrecorded immune exposures were likely present. The donor was CMV seronegative and was included in the group of 352 seronegative cohort members. Every donor gave a peripheral blood sample, and the peripheral blood mononuclear cells from that sample were used for TCR beta sequencing. The Qiagen DNeasy Blood Extraction Kit was used to extract genomic DNA from the blood cell samples. The CDR3 runs 15 amino acids, cysteine and phenylalanine included. Only the CDR3 region is kept as DNA, spanning 45 bases read in frame from base 1. The germline V gene provides CDR1 SGDLS and CDR2 YYNGEE. The V and J ends are trimmed by 0 bases and 0 bases, leaving 10 bases between them.

The clonotype comes from a boy aged 2 to 10 in good health and CMV-seronegative. Sequenced input: PBMCs. The chain links TRBV9 with TRBJ2-7, with the D gene not clear enough to name. The nucleotides read TGTGCCAGCAGCGTAGACAGTACCGCCTCCTACGAGCAGTACTTC. Translated, this gives CASSVDSTASYEQYF.